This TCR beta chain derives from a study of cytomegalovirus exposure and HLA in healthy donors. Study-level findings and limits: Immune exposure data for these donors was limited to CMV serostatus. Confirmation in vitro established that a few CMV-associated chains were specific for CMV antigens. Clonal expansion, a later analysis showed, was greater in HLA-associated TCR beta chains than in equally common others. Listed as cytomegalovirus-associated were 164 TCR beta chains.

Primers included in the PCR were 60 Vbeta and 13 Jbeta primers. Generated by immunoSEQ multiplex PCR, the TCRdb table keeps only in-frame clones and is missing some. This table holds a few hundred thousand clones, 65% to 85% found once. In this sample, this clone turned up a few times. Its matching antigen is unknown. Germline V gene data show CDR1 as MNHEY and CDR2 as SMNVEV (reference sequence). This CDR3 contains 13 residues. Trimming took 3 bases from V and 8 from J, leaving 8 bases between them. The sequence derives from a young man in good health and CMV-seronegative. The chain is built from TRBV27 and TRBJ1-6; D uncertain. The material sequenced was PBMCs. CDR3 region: CASSFLADSPLHF. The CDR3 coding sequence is TGTGCCAGCAGTTTTCTGGCCGATTCACCCCTCCACTTT.